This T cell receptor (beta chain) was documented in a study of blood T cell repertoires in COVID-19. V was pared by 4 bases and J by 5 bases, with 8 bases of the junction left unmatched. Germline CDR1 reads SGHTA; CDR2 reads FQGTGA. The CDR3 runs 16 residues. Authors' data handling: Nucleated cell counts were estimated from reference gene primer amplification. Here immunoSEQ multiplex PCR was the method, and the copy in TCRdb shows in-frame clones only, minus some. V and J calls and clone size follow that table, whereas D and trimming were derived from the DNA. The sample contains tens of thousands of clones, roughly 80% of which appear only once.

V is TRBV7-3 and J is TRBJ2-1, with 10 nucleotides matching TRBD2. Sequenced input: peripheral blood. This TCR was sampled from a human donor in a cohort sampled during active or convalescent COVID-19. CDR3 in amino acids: CASSSTGLAENNEQFF. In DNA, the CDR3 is TGTGCCAGCAGCTCAACCGGACTAGCGGAGAACAATGAGCAGTTCTTC.